These T cell receptor beta chains were read from a single sample in a study of cytomegalovirus exposure and HLA in healthy donors. Assay used: immunoSEQ multiplex PCR; TCRdb lists only in-frame clones, some missing. In the table there are about 240,000 clones, 70% to 90% of which are singletons. The sequenced material came from PBMCs. The source of these receptors is a woman aged 60-75 years in good health and CMV-seropositive. Each CDR3 is given with its conserved first and last residue. The order of the fields is V gene, J gene, D gene, clone size, CDR3 DNA, CDR3 protein. The D gene is left open where the match is weak. Part of the rows lack a size; the others show once, few, many or a class for expanded clones.

TRBV9	TRBJ2-2	TRBD1	few	TGTGCCAGCAGCGTAGCCGGAGGGACAGGGGGCTTGAACACCGGGGAGCTGTTTTTT	CASSVAGGTGGLNTGELFF
TRBV5-1	TRBJ2-3	TRBD2	.	TGCGCCAGCAGACATAGACTAAGCGGGACTAGCACAGATACGCAGTATTTT	CASRHRLSGTSTDTQYF
TRBV5-1	TRBJ2-7	TRBD2	.	TGCGCCAGCAGCCCTTCTAGCGGGGTCTCCTACGAGCAGTACTTC	CASSPSSGVSYEQYF
TRBV2	TRBJ1-3	.	.	TGTGCCAGCAGTGCCTTCCGGGACAACTCTGGAAACACCATATATTTT	CASSAFRDNSGNTIYF
TRBV29-1	TRBJ2-2	TRBD2	few	TGCAGCGCCTTACTAGCGGCTCACACCGGGGAGCTGTTTTTT	CSALLAAHTGELFF
TRBV6-5	TRBJ2-3	.	.	TGTGCCAGCAAATTACTTTCCGTAGATACGCAGTATTTT	CASKLLSVDTQYF
TRBV27	TRBJ2-7	TRBD2	.	TGTGCCAGCAGGCCTGCGGGAGGGGCTACTAGATACGAGCAGTACTTC	CASRPAGGATRYEQYF
TRBV5-4	TRBJ2-7	TRBD2	.	TGTGCCAGCAGCTTGGACGGACTAGCTAATTCCGAGCAGTACTTC	CASSLDGLANSEQYF
TRBV27	TRBJ1-5	.	.	TGTGCCAGCAGACCTCAGGGAAGAGTTGGTCAGCCCCAGCATTTT	CASRPQGRVGQPQHF
TRBV28	TRBJ1-1	TRBD1	.	TGTGCCAGCAGTTTATTACGGGACAGCAAAAACTTT	CASSLLRDSKNF
TRBV5-1	TRBJ1-1	.	.	TGCGCCAGCAGCTATGGGGGCCAAAACAGGGTGATGACTTTCTTT	CASSYGGQNRVMTFF
TRBV30	TRBJ2-3	.	.	TGTGCCTGGTCCCCGGGGGGCACAGATACGCAGTATTTT	CAWSPGGTDTQYF
TRBV14	TRBJ2-5	.	.	TGTGCCAGCAGCCAAGATCCTGCGTCGGAGACCCAGTACTTC	CASSQDPASETQYF
TRBV19	TRBJ1-1	.	.	TGTGCCAGTAGTATAGCCCAGGTGGGCACTGAAGCTTTCTTT	CASSIAQVGTEAFF
TRBV2	TRBJ1-2	TRBD1	.	TGTGCCAGCAGTGAAGCGGCGCGGGCAGGGGGTGGCTACACCTTC	CASSEAARAGGGYTF
TRBV6-1	TRBJ2-7	.	.	TGTGCCAGCGCGGGGACAGTAAAATATGAGCAGTACTTC	CASAGTVKYEQYF
TRBV7-2	TRBJ1-4	.	.	TGTGCCAGCAGCTTACTGGACTGGGGTGAAAAACTGTTTTTT	CASSLLDWGEKLFF
TRBV9	TRBJ2-6	.	.	TGTGCCAGCAGCGTAGGGGGCTCCGGGGCCAACGTCCTGACTTTC	CASSVGGSGANVLTF
TRBV5-4	TRBJ1-1	TRBD1	.	TGTGCCAGCAGCCCCGGACAGGGTCGGTTTAATAGAGCTTTCTTT	CASSPGQGRFNRAFF
TRBV5-3	TRBJ1-2	.	.	TGTGCCAGGCACCCCCTGGGGGGGCATGATGGCTACACCTTC	CARHPLGGHDGYTF
TRBV28	TRBJ2-1	.	.	TGTGCCAGCAGCTCCACCACAGGTGTGCAGTTCTTC	CASSSTTGVQFF
TRBV9	TRBJ2-2	TRBD1	.	TGTGCCAGCAGACGGACAGGGGGCAGCACCGGGGAGCTGTTTTTT	CASRRTGGSTGELFF
TRBV27	TRBJ1-5	.	.	TGTGCCAGCGCGAAAGTAGACAGGCCCCATCAGCCCCAGCATTTT	CASAKVDRPHQPQHF
TRBV28	TRBJ1-3	TRBD1	.	TGTGCCAGCAGTCCCCCGGGGACAGTGAACACTATATATTTT	CASSPPGTVNTIYF
TRBV30	TRBJ1-2	.	once	TGTGCCTGGAGACGGAGAGCTAACTATGGCTACACCTTC	CAWRRRANYGYTF
TRBV2	TRBJ1-5	TRBD1	.	TGTGCCAGCACCCGAGGGGGGACAGGGGGCCAGCCCCAGCATTTT	CASTRGGTGGQPQHF
TRBV7-9	TRBJ2-3	.	.	TGTGCCAGCAGCTTATTGCGGGTCGGCACAGATACGCAGTATTTT	CASSLLRVGTDTQYF
TRBV28	TRBJ2-2	TRBD1	once	TGTGCCAGCAGTATCCGACCGGGACAGCCCGCTGGGGAGCTGTTTTTT	CASSIRPGQPAGELFF
TRBV5-4	TRBJ2-3	TRBD2	.	TGTGCCAGCACACTAGCGGGCACAGATACGCAGTATTTT	CASTLAGTDTQYF
TRBV10-3	TRBJ2-1	.	.	TGTGCCATCAGTGCCAAACTTCTAGAAAATGAGCAGTTCTTC	CAISAKLLENEQFF
TRBV7-9	TRBJ2-1	.	once	TGTGCCAGCAGCCCCGGGAGCGGGAATGAGCAGTTCTTC	CASSPGSGNEQFF
TRBV7-9	TRBJ1-3	.	.	TGTGCCAGCAGCTCCCGGGACTCTAGCTCTGGAAACACCATATATTTT	CASSSRDSSSGNTIYF
TRBV5-1	TRBJ2-5	TRBD2	.	TGCGCCAGCCGCCTAGGACTAGCGGGAGAAGAGACCCAGTACTTC	CASRLGLAGEETQYF
TRBV11-3	TRBJ2-2	TRBD1	.	TGTGCCAGCAGCTTAGCCTCCCGACAGGGGGCGCCGGGCGGGGAGCTGTTTTTT	CASSLASRQGAPGGELFF
TRBV5-1	TRBJ2-3	TRBD2	.	TGCGCCAGCAGCCAAGCGGGAGGGATCACAGATACGCAGTATTTT	CASSQAGGITDTQYF
TRBV7-6	TRBJ2-1	.	.	TGTGCCAGCAGCCCGAGCTCCTACAATGAGCGGTTCTTC	CASSPSSYNERFF
TRBV7-3	TRBJ1-1	.	.	TGTGCCAGCAGCTTAAGCCGTAGTATCGTCAGGGCAGGCACTGAAGCTTTCTTT	CASSLSRSIVRAGTEAFF
TRBV19	TRBJ2-2	.	medium-sized	TGTGCCAGTAGTCCCCAGGGTCACACCGGGGAGCTGTTTTTT	CASSPQGHTGELFF
TRBV28	TRBJ1-6	.	.	TGTGCCAGCAGTTTAGCCAGGACAAGAAATTCACCCCTCCACTTT	CASSLARTRNSPLHF
TRBV6-6	TRBJ1-2	.	.	TGTGCCAGCAGGGAAAGGGAGACGACTAACTATGGCTACACCTTC	CASRERETTNYGYTF
TRBV9	TRBJ2-1	TRBD1	.	TGTGCCAGCAGCGTATTATTGGGCCAGGGGGCAGCTGAGCAGTTCTTC	CASSVLLGQGAAEQFF
TRBV4-1	TRBJ2-3	TRBD2	.	TGCGCCAGCAGCCAAGGCCCCACCGCGGGAGCGGGAGCAGATACGCAGTATTTT	CASSQGPTAGAGADTQYF
TRBV30	TRBJ1-2	TRBD1	.	TGTGCCTGGAGTGTAGGGACAGGGGTTGGCTACACCTTC	CAWSVGTGVGYTF
TRBV28	TRBJ2-2	.	.	TGTGCCAGCAGGTCTAGGTACACCGGGGAGCTGTTTTTT	CASRSRYTGELFF
TRBV27	TRBJ2-3	.	.	TGTGCCAGCAGTTTAATGGGGCGTGGGGGCACAGATACGCAGTATTTT	CASSLMGRGGTDTQYF
TRBV30	TRBJ1-1	.	.	TGTGCCTGGAAGATCCCGGAGGGTACGGACACTGAAGCTTTCTTT	CAWKIPEGTDTEAFF
TRBV27	TRBJ1-4	TRBD1	.	TGTGCCAGCACCCTCAGCGGACAGGGGGTGACAAATGAAAAACTGTTTTTT	CASTLSGQGVTNEKLFF
TRBV6-4	TRBJ2-2	.	once	TGTGCCAGCAGAATGTCCCGGGGCACCGGGGAGCTGTTTTTT	CASRMSRGTGELFF